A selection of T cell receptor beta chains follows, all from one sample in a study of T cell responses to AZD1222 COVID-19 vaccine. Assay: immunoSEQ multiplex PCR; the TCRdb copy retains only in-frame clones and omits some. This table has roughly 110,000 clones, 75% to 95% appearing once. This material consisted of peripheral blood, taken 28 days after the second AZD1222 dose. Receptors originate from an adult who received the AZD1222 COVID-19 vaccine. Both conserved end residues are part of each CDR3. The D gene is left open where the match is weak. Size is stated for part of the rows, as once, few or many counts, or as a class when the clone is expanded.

CDR3 DNA: TGCGCCAGCAGCCCGGAGGGGAGCTCTGGAAACACCATATATTTT
CDR3 protein: CASSPEGSSGNTIYF
J gene: TRBJ1-3
clone size: .
D gene: .
V gene: TRBV5-1

CDR3 DNA: TGCGCCAGCAGCTTGGGGTTAGACGGGGAGCTGTTTTTT
CDR3 protein: CASSLGLDGELFF
J gene: TRBJ2-2
clone size: .
D gene: .
V gene: TRBV5-1

CDR3 DNA: TGTGCCAGCAGTTTCCGGATGGGTAATGAAAAACTGTTTTTT
CDR3 protein: CASSFRMGNEKLFF
J gene: TRBJ1-4
clone size: .
D gene: .
V gene: TRBV6-5

CDR3 DNA: TGTGCCATCAGTCCCGAAGTACTCCCAGCCTCTGGAAACACCATATATTTT
CDR3 protein: CAISPEVLPASGNTIYF
J gene: TRBJ1-3
clone size: .
D gene: .
V gene: TRBV10-3

CDR3 DNA: TGTGCCAGCAGCTTAGGACAGGGTCGGGGTAATGAAAAACTGTTTTTT
CDR3 protein: CASSLGQGRGNEKLFF
J gene: TRBJ1-4
clone size: .
D gene: TRBD1
V gene: TRBV7-9

CDR3 DNA: TGTGCCAGCAGCTTAGTAGGCAGGGGGCTGAGTAATGAAAAACTGTTTTTT
CDR3 protein: CASSLVGRGLSNEKLFF
J gene: TRBJ1-4
clone size: .
D gene: TRBD1
V gene: TRBV11-2

CDR3 DNA: TGTGCCAGCAGCCCTTGGGTAGCCAAAAACATTCAGTACTTC
CDR3 protein: CASSPWVAKNIQYF
J gene: TRBJ2-4
clone size: .
D gene: .
V gene: TRBV5-4

CDR3 DNA: TGTGCTAGTGCAGGGACATCGAACGAGCAGTACTTC
CDR3 protein: CASAGTSNEQYF
J gene: TRBJ2-7
clone size: .
D gene: .
V gene: TRBV12-5

CDR3 DNA: TGTGCCAGCAGCACCCGGACCTGGACGCCCGGAAACACCATATATTTT
CDR3 protein: CASSTRTWTPGNTIYF
J gene: TRBJ1-3
clone size: .
D gene: .
V gene: TRBV7-2

CDR3 DNA: TGTGCCAGTAGTATAGCGCTGTGGACTAGCGGGGCCGGGGATACGCAGTATTTT
CDR3 protein: CASSIALWTSGAGDTQYF
J gene: TRBJ2-3
clone size: once
D gene: TRBD2
V gene: TRBV19

CDR3 DNA: TGCAGCGTCGGGGTAGCGGGTAGCACAGATACGCAGTATTTT
CDR3 protein: CSVGVAGSTDTQYF
J gene: TRBJ2-3
clone size: .
D gene: TRBD2
V gene: TRBV29-1